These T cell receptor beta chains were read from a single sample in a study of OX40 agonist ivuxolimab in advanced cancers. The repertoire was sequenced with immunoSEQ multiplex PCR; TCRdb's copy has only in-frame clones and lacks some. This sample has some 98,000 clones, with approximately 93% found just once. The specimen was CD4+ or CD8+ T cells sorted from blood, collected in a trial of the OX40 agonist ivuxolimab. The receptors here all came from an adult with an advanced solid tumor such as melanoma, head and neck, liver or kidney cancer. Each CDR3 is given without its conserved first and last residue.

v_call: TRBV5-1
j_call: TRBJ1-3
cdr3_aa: ASSLVGGGQVGNTIY

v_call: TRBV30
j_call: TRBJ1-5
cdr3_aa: AYSSWTGAPYSNQPQH

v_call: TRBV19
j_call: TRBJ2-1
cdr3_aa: ASSIAGTIYNEQF

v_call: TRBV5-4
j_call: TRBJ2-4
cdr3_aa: ASSSPVGSKNIQY

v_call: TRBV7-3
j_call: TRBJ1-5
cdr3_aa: ASSLGQGQPQH

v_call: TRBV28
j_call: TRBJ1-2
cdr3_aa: ASSWGQNYGYT

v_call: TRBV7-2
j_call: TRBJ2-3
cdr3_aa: AIGGGRSDTQY

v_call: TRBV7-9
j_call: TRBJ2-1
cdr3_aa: ASKLAGTSYNEQF

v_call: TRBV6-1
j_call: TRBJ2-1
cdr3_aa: ASSGIAGGPGNEQF

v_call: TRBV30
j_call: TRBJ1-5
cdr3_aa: AWSSGVSNQPQH

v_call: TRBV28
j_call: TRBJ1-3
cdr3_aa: AAEQGAGNTIY

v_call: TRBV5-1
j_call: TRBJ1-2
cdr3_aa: ASSLGTGRRGYT

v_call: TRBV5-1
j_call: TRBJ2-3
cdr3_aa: ASSLATRSTDTQY

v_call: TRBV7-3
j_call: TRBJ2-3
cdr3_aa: ASSLNGGSSHTQY

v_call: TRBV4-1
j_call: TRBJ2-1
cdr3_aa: ASSQEDLGGRQF

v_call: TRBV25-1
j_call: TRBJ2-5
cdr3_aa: ASSQATGAGHMQTQY

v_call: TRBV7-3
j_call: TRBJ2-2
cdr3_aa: ASSPREAGELF

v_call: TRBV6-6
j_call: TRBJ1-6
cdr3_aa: ASSPYRGRDSPLH

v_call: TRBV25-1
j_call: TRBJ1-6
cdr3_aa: ASSDDRRLSPLH

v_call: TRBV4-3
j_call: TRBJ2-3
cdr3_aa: ASSQRGLAGVADTQY

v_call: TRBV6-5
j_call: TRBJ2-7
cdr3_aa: ASGPLPPQGQY

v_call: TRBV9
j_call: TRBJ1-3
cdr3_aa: ASTGRGGNTIY

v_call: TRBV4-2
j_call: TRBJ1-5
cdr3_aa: ASSQERDGYRNQPQH

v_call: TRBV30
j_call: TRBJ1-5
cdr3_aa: AWSVDRVGVSNQPQH

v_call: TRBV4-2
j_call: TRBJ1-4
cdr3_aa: ASSQDSHNEKLF

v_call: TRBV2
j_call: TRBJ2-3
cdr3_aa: ASSTGQYRLTDTQY

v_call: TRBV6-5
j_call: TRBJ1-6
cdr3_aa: ASSYSRGGEDSPLH

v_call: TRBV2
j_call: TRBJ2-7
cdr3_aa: ASTIGPAYEQY

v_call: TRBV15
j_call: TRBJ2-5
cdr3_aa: ATSLIGPQETQY

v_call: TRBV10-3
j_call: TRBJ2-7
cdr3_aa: AIKEDLTPYEQY

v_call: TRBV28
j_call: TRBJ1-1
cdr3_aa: ASRGDWANTEAF

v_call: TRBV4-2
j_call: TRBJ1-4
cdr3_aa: ASSQSTGQINEKLF

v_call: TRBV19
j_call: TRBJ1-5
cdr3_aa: ASSIGRMGNQPQH

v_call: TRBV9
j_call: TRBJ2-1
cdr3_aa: ASSVNSRQPGTSGRYNEQF

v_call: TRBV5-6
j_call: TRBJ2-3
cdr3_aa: ASSLGVYLAGAPAQY

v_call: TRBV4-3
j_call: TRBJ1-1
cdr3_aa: ASSQDRPPRSAEAF

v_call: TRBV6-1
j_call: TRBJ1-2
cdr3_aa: ASSVGQYYGYT

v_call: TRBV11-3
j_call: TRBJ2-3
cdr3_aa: ASSRGQNTDTQY

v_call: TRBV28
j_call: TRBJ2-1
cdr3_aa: ASSWTINRYNEQF